A single sample is the source of the 15 T cell receptor beta chains below, sequenced in a study of blood T cell repertoires in COVID-19. Method: immunoSEQ multiplex PCR; TCRdb's copy keeps in-frame clones and lacks some. This sample yields 120,000 to 150,000 clones, of which 89% are seen a single time; under 2% belongs to the top ten. The specimen was peripheral blood. Receptor source: a human donor in a cohort sampled during active COVID-19.

The V call is TRBV7-6, the J call TRBJ2-3, with 7 bases that match TRBD1. This CDR3 contains 16 residues. Germline-derived CDR1 and CDR2 are SGHVS and FNYEAQ. With 5 bases clipped from V and 0 bases from J, the junction kept 8 bases outside the gene matches. The CDR3 here is CASSTWTGLSTDTQYF. CDR3 DNA sequence: TGTGCCAGCAGCACCTGGACAGGCCTCAGCACAGATACGCAGTATTTT.

The chain combines TRBV4-3 with TRBJ1-2; unclear D gene. The CDR3 contains 14 residues. Trimming left V 0 bases short and J 4 bases short, with 9 bases between. Germline V gene data show CDR1 as LGHNA and CDR2 as YSLEER. This CDR3 is CASSQDPRLYGYTF. CDR3 sequence (DNA): TGCGCCAGCAGCCAAGATCCCCGTCTCTATGGCTACACCTTC.

V usage is TRBV11-2 and J usage is TRBJ2-1; 9 nucleotides align to TRBD2. After removal of 1 base from V and 8 bases from J, the junction contained 3 bases not matched to a gene. CDR3 length: 14 residues. Germline CDR1 and CDR2: SGHAT and FQNNGV. The CDR3 sequence is CASSLGGGGYEQFF. CDR3 coding DNA: TGTGCCAGCAGCTTAGGCGGGGGGGGTTATGAGCAGTTCTTC. Complete variable domain (other parts from reference TRBV11-2 and TRBJ2-1): EAGVAQSPRYKIIEKRQSVAFWCNPISGHATLYWYQQILGQGPKLLIQFQNNGVVDDSQLPKDRFSAERLKGVDSTLKIQPAKLEDSAVYLCASSLGGGGYEQFFGPGTRLTVL.

This rearrangement joins TRBV3-1 (or the pseudogene TRBV3-2) to TRBJ2-5; 8 nucleotides agree with TRBD2. The CDR3 consists of 15 residues. The germline CDR1 and CDR2 sequences are LGHDT and YNNKEL (reference sequence). The J segment lost 5 bases and the V segment lost 1 base, leaving 6 bases of the junction unmatched. The DNA for the CDR3 is TGTGCCAGCAGCCAAGTTCTAGCGGGTTCCGAGACCCAGTACTTC. Protein sequence: CASSQVLAGSETQYF.

J is TRBJ2-3 and V is TRBV4-1; 9 bases match TRBD2. The germline CDR1 and CDR2 sequences are MGHRA and YSYEKL. This CDR3 is 17 amino acids long. J lost 0 bases, V lost 3 bases, and 7 bases had no gene match. The CDR3 here is CASSHRLAAPSTDTQYF. The CDR3 DNA reads TGCGCCAGCAGCCATCGACTAGCGGCGCCTAGCACAGATACGCAGTATTTT.

The V gene is TRBV4-1, the J gene TRBJ2-7; D is possibly TRBD2 (5 bases). The CDR3 totals 15 residues. The V and J ends lost 1 base and 3 bases respectively, with 13 bases between them. Germline CDR1 MGHRA, CDR2 YSYEKL. In nucleotides, the CDR3 is TGCGCCAGCAGCCAAGGACTACTCCCTAACTACGAGCAGTACTTC. Its translation: CASSQGLLPNYEQYF.

V and J are TRBV5-4 and TRBJ1-6; unclear D gene. CDR1 and CDR2 (germline): SGHNT, YYREEE (reference sequence). Trimming took 4 bases from V and 5 from J, leaving 16 bases between them. The CDR3 loop spans 16 amino acids. The CDR3 DNA reads TGTGCCAGCAGCGTAGATGCCCCTTTGGATAATTCACCCCTCCACTTT. Translated, it gives CASSVDAPLDNSPLHF.

The table lists this clone with a count of one. The rearrangement uses TRBV7-9 and TRBJ2-2, with 16 positions matching TRBD2. CDR3 length: 19 amino acids. Germline V gene data show CDR1 as SEHNR and CDR2 as FQNEAQ (reference sequence). Trimming at V came to 3 bases and at J to 4 bases, leaving 8 bases not matched to a gene. The CDR3 DNA reads TGTGCCAGCAGCTTGGGACTAGCGGGGGGGACTTCCGCCACCGGGGAGCTGTTTTTT. This translates into CASSLGLAGGTSATGELFF.

The genes are TRBV2 and TRBJ2-5; possible D gene TRBD2, 5 bases. Trimming shortened V by 6 bases and J by 5 bases, and 19 bases separated the two germline ends. The CDR3 contains 15 residues. Germline CDR1 reads SNHLY; CDR2 reads FYNNEI. The CDR3 loop is CASRALEIRGETQYF. In DNA, the CDR3 is TGTGCCAGCAGGGCTCTAGAGATTCGCGGGGAGACCCAGTACTTC.

The chain joins TRBV3-1 (or the pseudogene TRBV3-2) to TRBJ2-1, with TRBD1 identical over 7 bases. V lost 6 bases to trimming and J lost 3 bases; unmatched junction nucleotides: 8. The CDR3 covers 15 residues. Per the germline V gene, CDR1 is LGHDT and CDR2 is YNNKEL (reference sequence). The CDR3 loop reads CASSPIDRDYNEQFF. CDR3 coding DNA: TGTGCCAGCAGTCCCATCGACAGGGACTACAATGAGCAGTTCTTC.

The chain couples TRBV12-5 to TRBJ2-7; 7 bases line up with TRBD1. The CDR3 is made up of 14 amino acids. V lost 5 bases to trimming and J lost 2 bases; unmatched junction nucleotides: 6. The germline V gene encodes CDR1 LGHNT and CDR2 FRNRAP. CDR3: CASGHGTAAYEQYF. Written as DNA, the CDR3 is TGTGCTAGTGGTCACGGGACAGCCGCCTACGAGCAGTACTTC.

This clone was seen a handful of times. The rearrangement joins TRBV28 to TRBJ1-1, with TRBD1 as a possible D gene (6 bases). The CDR3 length is 14 residues. CDR1 is MDHEN, CDR2 SYDVKM, per germline. Trimming left V 6 bases short and J 5 bases short, with 16 bases between. CDR3 DNA: TGTGCCAGCAGGACACAGGGTTTAAGTACTGAAGCTTTCTTT. Residues: CASRTQGLSTEAFF.

The rearrangement links TRBV2 to TRBJ2-2; D remains ambiguous. CDR3 size: 13 residues. Trimming shortened V by 7 bases and J by 4 bases, and 10 bases separated the two germline ends. Germline CDR1 is SNHLY and CDR2 is FYNNEI. The CDR3 region is CASTQAFTGELFF. DNA for the CDR3: TGTGCCAGCACTCAGGCCTTCACCGGGGAGCTGTTTTTT.

This clone is a singleton in its sample. This chain links TRBV27 with TRBJ1-5; 7 bases align to TRBD1. V lost 9 bases, J lost 1 base, and 6 bases stayed unmatched. CDR1 and CDR2 from the germline V gene are MNHEY and SMNVEV (reference sequence). CDR3 length: 14 residues. CDR3 amino acids: CASRQGESNQPQHF. The CDR3 DNA follows: TGTGCCAGTAGACAGGGTGAAAGCAATCAGCCCCAGCATTTT.

This clone was counted a few times. The chain is built from TRBV12-3 or TRBV12-4 and TRBJ1-5; D unresolved. The CDR3 loop spans 13 amino acids. Trimming removed 7 bases from V and 3 bases from J, with 10 bases in between. The CDR3 nucleotides are TGTGCCAGCATGGGAGGGCACAATCAGCCCCAGCATTTT. Translating gives CASMGGHNQPQHF.